This is a list of T cell receptor beta chains from one sample in a study of OX40 agonist ivuxolimab in advanced cancers. Libraries were prepared by immunoSEQ multiplex PCR; TCRdb keeps only in-frame clonotypes and omits some of them. Found here are 75,000 to 100,000 clones, 87% of them singletons; the top ten hold roughly 0.5%. The sample consisted of CD4+ or CD8+ T cells sorted from blood, taken in a trial of the OX40 agonist ivuxolimab. These receptor sequences come from an adult with an advanced solid tumor such as melanoma, head and neck, liver or kidney cancer. The CDR3 runs from the conserved cysteine through the conserved F or W. Fields, in order: J gene, CDR3 length, D gene, V gene, clone size, CDR3 protein, CDR3 DNA. A D gene is named only where the DNA matches it firmly. Expanded clones get a size class; other rows say once, few or many, or leave the size out.

j_call: TRBJ2-1; cdr3_length: 14; d_call: .; v_call: TRBV4-3; clone_size: many; cdr3_aa: CASSQEINSNEQFF; cdr3_nt: TGCGCCAGCAGCCAAGAAATTAACAGCAATGAGCAGTTCTTC
j_call: TRBJ2-5; cdr3_length: 13; d_call: TRBD1; v_call: TRBV5-4; clone_size: .; cdr3_aa: CAIPQGASETQYF; cdr3_nt: TGTGCCATCCCACAGGGGGCTTCAGAGACCCAGTACTTC
j_call: TRBJ2-7; cdr3_length: 13; d_call: .; v_call: TRBV7-2; clone_size: .; cdr3_aa: CASSFRGNYEQYF; cdr3_nt: TGTGCCAGCAGCTTCAGGGGAAACTACGAGCAGTACTTC
j_call: TRBJ2-3; cdr3_length: 17; d_call: TRBD2; v_call: TRBV4-3; clone_size: .; cdr3_aa: CASSQDYLAGAPDTRYF; cdr3_nt: TGCGCCAGCAGCCAAGATTACCTAGCGGGGGCCCCAGATACGCGGTATTTT
j_call: TRBJ1-2; cdr3_length: 14; d_call: .; v_call: TRBV5-5; clone_size: .; cdr3_aa: CASSWVRTDYGYTF; cdr3_nt: TGTGCCAGCAGCTGGGTGCGGACGGACTATGGCTACACCTTC
j_call: TRBJ1-2; cdr3_length: 14; d_call: .; v_call: TRBV5-8; clone_size: .; cdr3_aa: CASSFPGAGTGYTF; cdr3_nt: TGTGCCAGCAGCTTCCCCGGGGCCGGCACAGGCTACACCTTC
j_call: TRBJ1-2; cdr3_length: 16; d_call: TRBD1; v_call: TRBV7-2; clone_size: .; cdr3_aa: CASSLWGQGMERGYTF; cdr3_nt: TGTGCCAGCAGCTTATGGGGACAGGGAATGGAACGTGGCTACACCTTC
j_call: TRBJ2-4; cdr3_length: 13; d_call: .; v_call: TRBV11-2; clone_size: once; cdr3_aa: CASSPSGTTIQYF; cdr3_nt: TGTGCCAGCAGCCCCTCCGGGACCACCATTCAGTACTTC
j_call: TRBJ2-3; cdr3_length: 15; d_call: .; v_call: TRBV5-1; clone_size: .; cdr3_aa: CASSLVVRSTDTQYF; cdr3_nt: TGCGCCAGCAGCTTGGTTGTTAGGAGCACAGATACGCAGTATTTT
j_call: TRBJ2-2; cdr3_length: 17; d_call: .; v_call: TRBV11-2; clone_size: .; cdr3_aa: CASSLRGGGASTGELFF; cdr3_nt: TGTGCCAGCAGCTTACGTGGTGGGGGGGCGAGCACCGGGGAGCTGTTTTTT
j_call: TRBJ2-2; cdr3_length: 16; d_call: TRBD2; v_call: TRBV11-2; clone_size: .; cdr3_aa: CASSTRSGTNTGELFF; cdr3_nt: TGTGCCAGCAGCACACGTAGCGGGACGAACACCGGGGAGCTGTTTTTT
j_call: TRBJ2-3; cdr3_length: 14; d_call: TRBD1; v_call: TRBV18; clone_size: .; cdr3_aa: CASSLTDRGSTQYF; cdr3_nt: TGTGCCAGCTCACTCACCGACAGGGGGAGTACGCAGTATTTT
j_call: TRBJ2-7; cdr3_length: 16; d_call: TRBD2; v_call: TRBV4-2; clone_size: .; cdr3_aa: CASSQDPVGGMGEQYF; cdr3_nt: TGTGCCAGCAGCCAAGATCCAGTGGGGGGGATGGGCGAGCAGTACTTC
j_call: TRBJ2-7; cdr3_length: 13; d_call: .; v_call: TRBV2; clone_size: .; cdr3_aa: CASRKTERGEQYF; cdr3_nt: TGTGCCAGCAGAAAAACAGAGAGGGGCGAGCAGTACTTC
j_call: TRBJ2-7; cdr3_length: 15; d_call: .; v_call: TRBV19; clone_size: .; cdr3_aa: CASTTIFGGIDEQYF; cdr3_nt: TGTGCCAGTACCACCATATTCGGGGGCATCGACGAGCAGTACTTC
j_call: TRBJ2-5; cdr3_length: 14; d_call: .; v_call: TRBV27; clone_size: .; cdr3_aa: CASSSSLAGETQYF; cdr3_nt: TGTGCCAGCAGTTCTTCCTTAGCCGGAGAGACCCAGTACTTC
j_call: TRBJ1-6; cdr3_length: 15; d_call: TRBD1; v_call: TRBV19; clone_size: .; cdr3_aa: CASSRDRGNGSPLHF; cdr3_nt: TGTGCCAGTAGTCGGGACAGGGGAAATGGTTCACCCCTCCACTTT
j_call: TRBJ1-4; cdr3_length: 14; d_call: .; v_call: TRBV7-9; clone_size: .; cdr3_aa: CASSRGTGMTKLFF; cdr3_nt: TGTGCCAGCAGCCGTGGGACGGGGATGACAAAACTGTTTTTT
j_call: TRBJ1-1; cdr3_length: 13; d_call: .; v_call: TRBV10-3; clone_size: .; cdr3_aa: CAISGGRDTEAFF; cdr3_nt: TGTGCCATCAGTGGCGGAAGGGACACTGAAGCTTTCTTT
j_call: TRBJ2-7; cdr3_length: 12; d_call: .; v_call: TRBV2; clone_size: .; cdr3_aa: CANRQDSYEQYF; cdr3_nt: TGTGCCAACAGACAGGACTCCTACGAGCAGTACTTC
j_call: TRBJ1-5; cdr3_length: 13; d_call: .; v_call: TRBV29-1; clone_size: .; cdr3_aa: CSVEGDSNQPQHF; cdr3_nt: TGCAGCGTTGAAGGAGATAGCAATCAGCCCCAGCATTTT
j_call: TRBJ1-5; cdr3_length: 14; d_call: .; v_call: TRBV6-1; clone_size: .; cdr3_aa: CASSGSGGNQPQHF; cdr3_nt: TGTGCCAGCAGTGGTAGTGGTGGCAATCAGCCCCAGCATTTT
j_call: TRBJ1-1; cdr3_length: 12; d_call: .; v_call: TRBV7-9; clone_size: .; cdr3_aa: CASRGGSGEAFF; cdr3_nt: TGTGCCAGCAGGGGGGGGTCCGGTGAAGCTTTCTTT
j_call: TRBJ2-7; cdr3_length: 15; d_call: TRBD2; v_call: TRBV28; clone_size: .; cdr3_aa: CASSTLAGGPHEQYF; cdr3_nt: TGTGCCAGCAGTACCCTAGCGGGGGGCCCCCACGAGCAGTACTTC
j_call: TRBJ1-2; cdr3_length: 11; d_call: .; v_call: TRBV7-9; clone_size: .; cdr3_aa: CASSPHYGYTF; cdr3_nt: TGTGCCAGCAGCCCCCATTATGGCTACACCTTC
j_call: TRBJ2-5; cdr3_length: 13; d_call: .; v_call: TRBV4-1; clone_size: .; cdr3_aa: CASSQVVAETQYF; cdr3_nt: TGCGCCAGCAGCCAAGTGGTTGCGGAGACCCAGTACTTC
j_call: TRBJ1-2; cdr3_length: 16; d_call: TRBD1; v_call: TRBV7-8; clone_size: once; cdr3_aa: CASSLGRGLRTYGYTF; cdr3_nt: TGTGCCAGCAGCTTAGGGAGGGGGCTGAGAACCTATGGCTACACCTTC
j_call: TRBJ2-3; cdr3_length: 18; d_call: TRBD1; v_call: TRBV2; clone_size: .; cdr3_aa: CASSDPGQGASSTDTQYF; cdr3_nt: TGTGCCAGCAGTGATCCGGGACAGGGGGCGTCTAGCACAGATACGCAGTATTTT
j_call: TRBJ2-3; cdr3_length: 11; d_call: .; v_call: TRBV19; clone_size: few; cdr3_aa: CAISLGDTQYF; cdr3_nt: TGTGCCATTTCACTCGGGGATACGCAGTATTTT
j_call: TRBJ2-5; cdr3_length: 19; d_call: TRBD2; v_call: TRBV5-6; clone_size: .; cdr3_aa: CASSSGALLAGAVGETQYF; cdr3_nt: TGTGCCAGCAGCTCCGGCGCGTTGTTAGCGGGGGCCGTGGGAGAGACCCAGTACTTC
j_call: TRBJ1-2; cdr3_length: 12; d_call: TRBD1; v_call: TRBV5-1; clone_size: .; cdr3_aa: CASSPQGDGYTF; cdr3_nt: TGCGCCAGCAGCCCACAGGGGGATGGCTACACCTTC
j_call: TRBJ1-4; cdr3_length: 15; d_call: .; v_call: TRBV2; clone_size: .; cdr3_aa: CASSEGGQFNEKLFF; cdr3_nt: TGTGCCAGCAGCGAGGGGGGGCAGTTTAATGAAAAACTGTTTTTT
j_call: TRBJ2-1; cdr3_length: 13; d_call: .; v_call: TRBV5-4; clone_size: .; cdr3_aa: CASSLVANREQFF; cdr3_nt: TGTGCCAGCAGCTTGGTTGCAAACAGGGAGCAGTTCTTC
j_call: TRBJ1-2; cdr3_length: 13; d_call: TRBD1; v_call: TRBV2; clone_size: .; cdr3_aa: CASTGQVVGGYTF; cdr3_nt: TGTGCCAGCACCGGACAGGTGGTGGGAGGCTACACCTTC
j_call: TRBJ1-2; cdr3_length: 16; d_call: .; v_call: TRBV7-9; clone_size: once; cdr3_aa: CASSLADTGLNYGYTF; cdr3_nt: TGTGCCAGCAGCTTAGCAGACACGGGGCTTAACTATGGCTACACCTTC
j_call: TRBJ2-7; cdr3_length: 13; d_call: .; v_call: TRBV11-1; clone_size: .; cdr3_aa: CASSSMDNYEQYF; cdr3_nt: TGTGCCAGCAGCTCGATGGACAACTACGAGCAGTACTTC
j_call: TRBJ1-1; cdr3_length: 15; d_call: TRBD1; v_call: TRBV6-5; clone_size: .; cdr3_aa: CASSYTGTGGTEAFF; cdr3_nt: TGTGCCAGCAGTTACACTGGGACAGGTGGTACTGAAGCTTTCTTT
j_call: TRBJ2-6; cdr3_length: 17; d_call: .; v_call: TRBV7-2; clone_size: few; cdr3_aa: CASSLIGRTSGANVLTF; cdr3_nt: TGTGCCAGCAGCTTAATAGGACGAACCTCTGGGGCCAACGTCCTGACTTTC
j_call: TRBJ2-1; cdr3_length: 16; d_call: .; v_call: TRBV28; clone_size: .; cdr3_aa: CASSTRGGASNNEQFF; cdr3_nt: TGTGCCAGCAGTACTAGGGGGGGGGCGAGCAACAATGAGCAGTTCTTC
j_call: TRBJ2-3; cdr3_length: 14; d_call: .; v_call: TRBV2; clone_size: .; cdr3_aa: CASREEGGTDTQYF; cdr3_nt: TGTGCCAGCAGGGAAGAGGGGGGCACAGATACGCAGTATTTT
j_call: TRBJ1-3; cdr3_length: 18; d_call: TRBD1; v_call: TRBV11-2; clone_size: .; cdr3_aa: CASSNPPGTGISGNTIYF; cdr3_nt: TGTGCCAGCAGCAACCCCCCCGGGACAGGGATATCTGGAAACACCATATATTTT
j_call: TRBJ2-2; cdr3_length: 13; d_call: .; v_call: TRBV7-3; clone_size: few; cdr3_aa: CASSLVGLGELFF; cdr3_nt: TGTGCCAGCAGCTTAGTGGGACTCGGGGAGCTGTTTTTT
j_call: TRBJ2-3; cdr3_length: 14; d_call: TRBD2; v_call: TRBV2; clone_size: .; cdr3_aa: CASSSQGGSDTQYF; cdr3_nt: TGTGCCAGCAGTTCCCAGGGAGGGTCAGATACGCAGTATTTT
j_call: TRBJ1-4; cdr3_length: 16; d_call: .; v_call: TRBV2; clone_size: once; cdr3_aa: CASSGTPGLSGAKLFF; cdr3_nt: TGTGCCAGCAGTGGGACACCAGGCCTTTCCGGGGCAAAACTGTTTTTT
j_call: TRBJ2-3; cdr3_length: 12; d_call: .; v_call: TRBV29-1; clone_size: .; cdr3_aa: CSVDPSTDTQYF; cdr3_nt: TGCAGCGTTGACCCTAGCACAGATACGCAGTATTTT
j_call: TRBJ2-2; cdr3_length: 16; d_call: TRBD2; v_call: TRBV27; clone_size: few; cdr3_aa: CASSLRPAGATGELFF; cdr3_nt: TGTGCCAGCAGTTTACGACCAGCGGGGGCCACCGGGGAGCTGTTTTTT
j_call: TRBJ2-5; cdr3_length: 14; d_call: .; v_call: TRBV7-2; clone_size: .; cdr3_aa: CASSLGTVTETQYF; cdr3_nt: TGTGCCAGCAGCTTAGGGACAGTAACTGAGACCCAGTACTTC
j_call: TRBJ1-3; cdr3_length: 15; d_call: .; v_call: TRBV11-2; clone_size: .; cdr3_aa: CASSHGLGSGNTIYF; cdr3_nt: TGTGCCAGCAGCCATGGTCTGGGCTCTGGAAACACCATATATTTT
j_call: TRBJ2-5; cdr3_length: 16; d_call: TRBD1; v_call: TRBV19; clone_size: .; cdr3_aa: CASSIWTGKNSETQYF; cdr3_nt: TGTGCCAGTAGTATCTGGACAGGAAAAAATAGCGAGACCCAGTACTTC
j_call: TRBJ1-1; cdr3_length: 13; d_call: .; v_call: TRBV29-1; clone_size: .; cdr3_aa: CSVAGNMNTEAFF; cdr3_nt: TGCAGCGTCGCGGGGAATATGAACACTGAAGCTTTCTTT
j_call: TRBJ2-5; cdr3_length: 14; d_call: TRBD2; v_call: TRBV7-3; clone_size: .; cdr3_aa: CASSRGGRLETQYF; cdr3_nt: TGTGCCAGCAGCCGGGGGGGCCGGTTAGAGACCCAGTACTTC
j_call: TRBJ2-5; cdr3_length: 16; d_call: TRBD2; v_call: TRBV9; clone_size: .; cdr3_aa: CASSVGDYQWRETQYF; cdr3_nt: TGTGCCAGCAGCGTAGGGGACTATCAGTGGAGGGAGACCCAGTACTTC